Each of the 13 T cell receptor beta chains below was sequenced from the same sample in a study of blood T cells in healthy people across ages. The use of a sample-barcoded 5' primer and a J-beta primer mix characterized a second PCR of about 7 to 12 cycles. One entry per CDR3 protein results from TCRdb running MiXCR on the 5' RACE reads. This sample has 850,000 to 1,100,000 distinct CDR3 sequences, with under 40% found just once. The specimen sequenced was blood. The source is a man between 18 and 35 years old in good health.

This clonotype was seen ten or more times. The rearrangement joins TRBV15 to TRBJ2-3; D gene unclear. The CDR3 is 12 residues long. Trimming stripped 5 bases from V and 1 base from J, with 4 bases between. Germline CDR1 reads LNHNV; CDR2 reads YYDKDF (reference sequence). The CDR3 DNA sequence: TGTGCCACCAGCTCAGGCACAGATACGCAGTATTTT. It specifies CATSSGTDTQYF.

The chain's CDR3 is CASSQDRTNYGEKLFF. CDR3 DNA sequence: TGCGCCAGCAGCCAAGACCGGACTAACTATGGGGAAAAACTGTTTTTT. This chain links TRBV4-3 with TRBJ1-4; D unclear. In germline, CDR1 is LGHNA, CDR2 YSLEER. V dropped 0 bases and J dropped 8 bases, with 16 bases sitting between them. The CDR3 length is 16 residues.

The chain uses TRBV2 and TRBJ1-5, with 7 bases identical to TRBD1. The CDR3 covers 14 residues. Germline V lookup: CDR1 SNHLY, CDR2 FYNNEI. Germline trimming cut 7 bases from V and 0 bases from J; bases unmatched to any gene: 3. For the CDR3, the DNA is TGTGCCAGCACCCGGACAGGTAGCAATCAGCCCCAGCATTTT. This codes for CASTRTGSNQPQHF.

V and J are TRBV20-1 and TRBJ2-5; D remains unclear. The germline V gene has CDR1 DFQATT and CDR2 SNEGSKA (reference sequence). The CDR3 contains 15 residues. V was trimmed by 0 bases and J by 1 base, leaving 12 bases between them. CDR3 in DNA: TGCAGTGCTAGAGATCCAGCTAGTCCCCAAGAGACCCAGTACTTC. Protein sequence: CSARDPASPQETQYF.

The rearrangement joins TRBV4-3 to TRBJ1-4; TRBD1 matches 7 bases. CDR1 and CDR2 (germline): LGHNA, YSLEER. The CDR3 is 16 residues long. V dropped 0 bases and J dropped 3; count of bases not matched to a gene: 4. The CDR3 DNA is TGCGCCAGCAGCCAAGATTGGGGGACAGCTAATGAAAAACTGTTTTTT. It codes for CASSQDWGTANEKLFF.

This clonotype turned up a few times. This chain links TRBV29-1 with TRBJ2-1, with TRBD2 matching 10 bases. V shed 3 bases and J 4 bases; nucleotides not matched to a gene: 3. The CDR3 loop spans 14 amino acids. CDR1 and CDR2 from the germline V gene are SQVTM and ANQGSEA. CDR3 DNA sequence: TGCAGCGTTGATCAAGCGGGGGGGTACAATGAGCAGTTCTTC. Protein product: CSVDQAGGYNEQFF.

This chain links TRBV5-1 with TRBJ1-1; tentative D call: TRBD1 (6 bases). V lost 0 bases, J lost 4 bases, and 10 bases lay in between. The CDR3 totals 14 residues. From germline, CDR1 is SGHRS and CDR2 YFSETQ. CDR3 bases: TGCGCCAGCAGCTTGGACCAGGGGCCCACTGAAGCTTTCTTT. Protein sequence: CASSLDQGPTEAFF.

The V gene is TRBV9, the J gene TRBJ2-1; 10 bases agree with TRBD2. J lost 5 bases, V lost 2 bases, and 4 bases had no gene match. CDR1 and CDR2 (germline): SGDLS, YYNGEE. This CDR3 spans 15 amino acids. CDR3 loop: CASSVSSGGHNEQFF. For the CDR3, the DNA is TGTGCCAGCAGCGTGTCTAGCGGGGGTCACAATGAGCAGTTCTTC.

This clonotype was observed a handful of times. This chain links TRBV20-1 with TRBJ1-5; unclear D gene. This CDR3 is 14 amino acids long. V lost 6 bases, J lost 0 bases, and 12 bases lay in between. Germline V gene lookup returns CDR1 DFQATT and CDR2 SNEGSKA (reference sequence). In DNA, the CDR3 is TGCAGTGCCCCGTGGGGTTATAGCAATCAGCCCCAGCATTTT. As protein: CSAPWGYSNQPQHF.

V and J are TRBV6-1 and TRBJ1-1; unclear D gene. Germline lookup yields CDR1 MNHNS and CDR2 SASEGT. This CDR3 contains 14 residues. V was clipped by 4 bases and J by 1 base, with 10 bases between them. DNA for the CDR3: TGTGCCAGCAGTGCCGGGGTTGCGAACACTGAAGCTTTCTTT. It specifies CASSAGVANTEAFF.

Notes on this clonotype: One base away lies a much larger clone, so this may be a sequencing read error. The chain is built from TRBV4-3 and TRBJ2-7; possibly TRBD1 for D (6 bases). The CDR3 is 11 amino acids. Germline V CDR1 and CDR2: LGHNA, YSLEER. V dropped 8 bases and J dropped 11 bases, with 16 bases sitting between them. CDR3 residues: CASGNRDKKYF. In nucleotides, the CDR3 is TGCGCCAGCGGCAACCGGGACAAAAAGTACTTC.

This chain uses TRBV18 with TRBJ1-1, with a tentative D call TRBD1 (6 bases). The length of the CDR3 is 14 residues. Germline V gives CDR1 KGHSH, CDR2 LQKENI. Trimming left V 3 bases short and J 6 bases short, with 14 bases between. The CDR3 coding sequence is TGTGCCAGCTCACCTCACCCGGGACAAGCTGAAGCTTTCTTT. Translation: CASSPHPGQAEAFF. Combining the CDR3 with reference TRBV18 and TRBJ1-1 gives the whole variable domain NAGVMQNPRHLVRRRGQEARLRCSPMKGHSHVYWYRQLPEEGLKFMVYLQKENIIDESGMPKERFSAEFPKEGPSILRIQQVVRGDSAAYFCASSPHPGQAEAFFGQGTRLTVV.

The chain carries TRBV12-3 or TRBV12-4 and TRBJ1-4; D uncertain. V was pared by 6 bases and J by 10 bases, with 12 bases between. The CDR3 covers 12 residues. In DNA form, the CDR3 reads TGTGCCAGCAGCATCGGGCAGCTAAAACTGTTTTTT. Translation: CASSIGQLKLFF.